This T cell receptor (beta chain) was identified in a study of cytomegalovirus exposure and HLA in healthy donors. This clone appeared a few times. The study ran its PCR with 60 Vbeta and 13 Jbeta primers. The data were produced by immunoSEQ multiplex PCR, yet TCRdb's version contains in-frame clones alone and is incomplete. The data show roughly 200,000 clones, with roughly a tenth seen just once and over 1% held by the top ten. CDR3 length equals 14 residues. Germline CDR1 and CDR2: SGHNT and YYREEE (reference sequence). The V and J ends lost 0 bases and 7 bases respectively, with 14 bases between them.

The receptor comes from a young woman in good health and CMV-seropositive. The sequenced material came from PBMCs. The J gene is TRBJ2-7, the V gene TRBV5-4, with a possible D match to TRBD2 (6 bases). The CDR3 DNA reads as TGTGCCAGCAGCTTGGGCCCCCCGGGGGTTGAGCAGTACTTC. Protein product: CASSLGPPGVEQYF.